The 3 T cell receptor beta chains reported below all come from one sample, sequenced in a study of glioma-infiltrating T cells listed by TCRdb under 2016. The listed sequencing device is Illumina MiSeq. The iRepertoire nested amplicon-rescue multiplex PCR (arm-PCR) platform was used to amplify TCR alpha and beta CDR3 regions from RNA. TCRdb itself trimmed the public reads at Q25 with fastp, ran MiXCR and retained productive beta chains. A single entry per CDR3 protein holds the most common genes and DNA from its merged rows. The sample table holds approximately 90,000 distinct CDR3 sequences, of which about 25% were seen once. The leading ten clones occupy 6.7% of the sample. Sequencing input: glioma tissue, nonneoplastic brain tissue, or PBMCs (not recorded which). The origin of the receptors is a human donor with low-grade glioma or glioblastoma, undergoing nonglioma brain surgery, or in good health (not recorded which).

This clonotype showed up many times. V usage is TRBV12-3 or TRBV12-4 and J usage is TRBJ2-7, with 7 bases matching TRBD1. Trimming at V came to 6 bases and at J to 3 bases, leaving 5 bases not matched to a gene. This CDR3 is built from 13 residues. DNA for the CDR3: TGTGCCAGCAGCCCGACAGGGAACTACGAGCAGTACTTC. Protein: CASSPTGNYEQYF.

V gene TRBV29-1 combines with J gene TRBJ2-5, with D tentatively TRBD1 or TRBD2 (5 bases each). The germline V and J ends were trimmed by 1 base and 5 bases, with 14 bases remaining between them. The CDR3 has 14 residues. CDR1 and CDR2 from the germline V gene are SQVTM and ANQGSEA. The CDR3 spells CSVEAWDRQETQYF. In DNA form, the CDR3 reads TGCAGCGTTGAAGCGTGGGACCGGCAGGAGACCCAGTACTTC.

This clonotype was seen many times. The chain recombines TRBV27 with TRBJ2-3; 7 positions match TRBD2. The germline CDR1 and CDR2 sequences are MNHEY and SMNVEV (reference sequence). With V trimmed by 8 bases and J by 9 bases, 20 bases remained unmatched. This CDR3 has 16 amino acids. The CDR3 bases are TGTGCCAGCGGGTTAGCGGGCCCGGCCCCGACAGTGACGCAGTATTTT. It translates to CASGLAGPAPTVTQYF.